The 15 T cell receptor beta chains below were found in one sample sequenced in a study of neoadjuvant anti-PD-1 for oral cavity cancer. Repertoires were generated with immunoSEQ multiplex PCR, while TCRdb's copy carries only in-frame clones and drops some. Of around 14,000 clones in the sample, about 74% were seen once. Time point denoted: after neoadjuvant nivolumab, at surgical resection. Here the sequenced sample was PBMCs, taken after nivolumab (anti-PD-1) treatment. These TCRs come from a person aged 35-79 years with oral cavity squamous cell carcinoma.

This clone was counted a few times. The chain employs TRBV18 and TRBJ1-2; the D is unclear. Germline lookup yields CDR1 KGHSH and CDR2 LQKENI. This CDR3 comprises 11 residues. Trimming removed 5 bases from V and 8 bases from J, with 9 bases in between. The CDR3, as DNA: TGTGCCAGCTCAACGACCGGGGGCTACACCTTC. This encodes CASSTTGGYTF.

In DNA form, the CDR3 reads TGCAGCGTTGAGGGGGTCCTAGAGGAAGGGGGGCTCTACGAGCAGTACTTC. Amino acid sequence: CSVEGVLEEGGLYEQYF. The V gene is TRBV29-1, the J gene TRBJ2-7; possibly TRBD1 or TRBD2 for D (6 bases each). CDR1 is SQVTM, CDR2 ANQGSEA, per germline. Trimming removed 3 bases from V and 3 bases from J, with 24 bases in between. This CDR3 has 17 residues.

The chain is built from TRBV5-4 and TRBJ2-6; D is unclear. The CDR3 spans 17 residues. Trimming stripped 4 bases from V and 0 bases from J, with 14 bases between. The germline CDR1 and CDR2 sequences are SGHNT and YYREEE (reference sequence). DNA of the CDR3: TGTGCCAGCAGCCCGACTGGGCTACTCTCTGGGGCCAACGTCCTGACTTTC. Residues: CASSPTGLLSGANVLTF.

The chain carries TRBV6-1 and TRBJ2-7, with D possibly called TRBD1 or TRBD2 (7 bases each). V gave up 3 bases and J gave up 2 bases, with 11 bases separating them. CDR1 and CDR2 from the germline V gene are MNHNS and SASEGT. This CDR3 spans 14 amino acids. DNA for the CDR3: TGTGCCAGCAGTGAGGGGAGGGGGCCCTACGAGCAGTACTTC. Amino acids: CASSEGRGPYEQYF.

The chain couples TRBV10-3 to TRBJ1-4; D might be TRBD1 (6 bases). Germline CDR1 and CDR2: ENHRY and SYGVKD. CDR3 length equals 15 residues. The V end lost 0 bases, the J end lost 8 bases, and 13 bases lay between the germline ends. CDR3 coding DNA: TGTGCCATCAGTGAGTCGGAGAGGGGGTCCGAAAAACTGTTTTTT. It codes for CAISESERGSEKLFF.

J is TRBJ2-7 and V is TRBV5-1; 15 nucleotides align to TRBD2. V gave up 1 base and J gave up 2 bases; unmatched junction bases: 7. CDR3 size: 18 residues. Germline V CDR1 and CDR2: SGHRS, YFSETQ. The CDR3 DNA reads TGCGCCAGCAGCTTGACTGGACTAGCGGGAGGGCCTCCCTACGAGCAGTACTTC. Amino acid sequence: CASSLTGLAGGPPYEQYF. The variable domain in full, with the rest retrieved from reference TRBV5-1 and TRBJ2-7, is KAGVTQTPRYLIKTRGQQVTLSCSPISGHRSVSWYQQTPGQGLQFLFEYFSETQRNKGNFPGRFSGRQFSNSRSEMNVSTLELGDSALYLCASSLTGLAGGPPYEQYFGPGTRLTVT.

CDR3 sequence (DNA): TGTGCCAGCAGCTTAGAGGGACCCCAGGATACGCAGTATTTT. This sequence encodes CASSLEGPQDTQYF. This rearrangement joins TRBV11-2 to TRBJ2-3; D tentatively fits TRBD1 or TRBD2 (5 bases each). V gave up 0 bases and J gave up 6 bases, with 10 bases separating them. Germline CDR1 SGHAT, CDR2 FQNNGV. The length of the CDR3 is 14 residues.

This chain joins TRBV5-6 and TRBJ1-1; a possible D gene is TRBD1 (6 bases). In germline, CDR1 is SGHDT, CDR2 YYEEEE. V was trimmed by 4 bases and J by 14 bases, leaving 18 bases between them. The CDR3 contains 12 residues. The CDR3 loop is CASSLSTGPGFF. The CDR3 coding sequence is TGTGCCAGCAGCCTTTCGACAGGCCCCGGATTCTTT.

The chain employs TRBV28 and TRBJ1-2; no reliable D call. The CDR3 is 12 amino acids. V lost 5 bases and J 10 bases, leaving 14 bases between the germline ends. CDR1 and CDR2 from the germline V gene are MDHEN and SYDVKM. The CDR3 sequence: CASSARATDYTF. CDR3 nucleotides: TGTGCCAGCAGTGCCCGGGCTACGGACTACACCTTC.

This chain's CDR3 is CASIQHGALNTEAFF. The DNA for the CDR3 is TGTGCCAGCATCCAACACGGGGCTTTGAACACTGAAGCTTTCTTT. This chain joins TRBV6-1 and TRBJ1-1; the D gene is possibly TRBD1 (5 bases). Germline CDR1 MNHNS, CDR2 SASEGT. Trimming removed 7 bases at V and 0 bases at J, with 15 bases between. CDR3 length: 15 residues.

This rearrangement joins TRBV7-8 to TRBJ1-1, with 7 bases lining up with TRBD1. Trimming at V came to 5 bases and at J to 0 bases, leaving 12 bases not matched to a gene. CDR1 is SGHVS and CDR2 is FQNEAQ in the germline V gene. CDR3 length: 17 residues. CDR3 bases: TGTGCCAGCAGCAATGTAGGACAGGCCAATTTGAACACTGAAGCTTTCTTT. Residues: CASSNVGQANLNTEAFF.

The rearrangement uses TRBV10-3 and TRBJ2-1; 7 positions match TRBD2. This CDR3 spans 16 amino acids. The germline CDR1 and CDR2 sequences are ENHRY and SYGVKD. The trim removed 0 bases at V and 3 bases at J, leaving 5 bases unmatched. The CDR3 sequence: CAISESLGTNYNEQFF. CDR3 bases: TGTGCCATCAGTGAGTCGCTCGGGACTAACTACAATGAGCAGTTCTTC.

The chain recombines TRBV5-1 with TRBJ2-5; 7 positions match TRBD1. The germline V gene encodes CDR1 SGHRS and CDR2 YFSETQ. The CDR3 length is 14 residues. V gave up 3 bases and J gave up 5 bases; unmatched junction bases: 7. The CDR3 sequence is CASSSWYRGETQYF. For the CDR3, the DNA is TGCGCCAGCAGCTCTTGGTACAGGGGTGAGACCCAGTACTTC. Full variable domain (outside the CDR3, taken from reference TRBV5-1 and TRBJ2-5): KAGVTQTPRYLIKTRGQQVTLSCSPISGHRSVSWYQQTPGQGLQFLFEYFSETQRNKGNFPGRFSGRQFSNSRSEMNVSTLELGDSALYLCASSSWYRGETQYFGPGTRLLVL.

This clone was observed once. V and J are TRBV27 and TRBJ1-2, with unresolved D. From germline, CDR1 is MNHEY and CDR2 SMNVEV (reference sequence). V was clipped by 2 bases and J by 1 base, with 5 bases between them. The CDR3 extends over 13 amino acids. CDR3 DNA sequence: TGTGCCAGCAGTTTAGCCCTTAACTATGGCTACACCTTC. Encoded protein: CASSLALNYGYTF.

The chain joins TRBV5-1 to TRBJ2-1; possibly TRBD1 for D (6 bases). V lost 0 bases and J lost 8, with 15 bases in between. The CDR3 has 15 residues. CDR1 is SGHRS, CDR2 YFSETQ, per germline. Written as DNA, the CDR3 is TGCGCCAGCAGCTTGGCCAGGGGAGCGGCTCATGAGCAGTTCTTC. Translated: CASSLARGAAHEQFF.